Given below is one T cell receptor (beta chain) in context. The data belong to a study of control samples from healthy donors and cancer patients. CDR1 and CDR2 (germline): SQVTM, ANQGSEA. V dropped 3 bases and J dropped 1 base, with 13 bases sitting between them. The CDR3 has 15 amino acids. Measured with immunoSEQ multiplex PCR; TCRdb has only the in-frame clones, and not every one. The top ten hold about 2.6% of the sample, which has roughly 130,000 clones, roughly 90% seen once. The TCR comes from a man aged 18-30 years in good health. The chain links TRBV29-1 to TRBJ1-5, with a possible D match to TRBD1 (5 bases). Sequenced sample: blood. The CDR3 region has the DNA TGCAGCGTTGAGTTCGGGGAGGGGAGCAATCAGCCCCAGCATTTT. This gives the protein CSVEFGEGSNQPQHF.